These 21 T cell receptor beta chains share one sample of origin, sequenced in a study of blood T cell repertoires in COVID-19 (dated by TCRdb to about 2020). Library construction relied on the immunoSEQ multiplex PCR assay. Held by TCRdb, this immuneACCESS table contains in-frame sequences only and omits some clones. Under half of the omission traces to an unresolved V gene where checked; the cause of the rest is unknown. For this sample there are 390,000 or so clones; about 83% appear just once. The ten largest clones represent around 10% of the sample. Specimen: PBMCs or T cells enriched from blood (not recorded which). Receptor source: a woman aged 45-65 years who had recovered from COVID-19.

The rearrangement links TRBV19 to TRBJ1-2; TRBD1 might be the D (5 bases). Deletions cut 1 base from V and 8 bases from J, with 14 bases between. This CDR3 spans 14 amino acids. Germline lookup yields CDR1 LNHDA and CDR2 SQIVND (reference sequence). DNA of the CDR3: TGTGCCAGTAGTATAGGACGACAGATTAAGGGCTACACCTTC. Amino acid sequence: CASSIGRQIKGYTF.

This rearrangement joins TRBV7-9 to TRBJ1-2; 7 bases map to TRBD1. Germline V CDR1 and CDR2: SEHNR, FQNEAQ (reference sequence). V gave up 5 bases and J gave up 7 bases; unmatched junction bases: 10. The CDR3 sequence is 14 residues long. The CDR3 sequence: CASSLQGRLGGYTF. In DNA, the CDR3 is TGTGCCAGCAGCCTACAGGGGCGCCTGGGTGGCTACACCTTC.

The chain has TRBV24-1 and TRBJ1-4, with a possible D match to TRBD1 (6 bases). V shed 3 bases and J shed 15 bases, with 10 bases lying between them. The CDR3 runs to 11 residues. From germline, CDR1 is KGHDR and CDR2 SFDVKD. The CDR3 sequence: CATSDLGQMFF. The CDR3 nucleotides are TGTGCCACCAGTGATCTCGGACAGATGTTTTTT.

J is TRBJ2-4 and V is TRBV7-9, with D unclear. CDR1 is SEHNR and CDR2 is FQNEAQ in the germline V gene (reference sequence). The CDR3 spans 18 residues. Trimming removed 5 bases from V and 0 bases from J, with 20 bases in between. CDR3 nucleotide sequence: TGTGCCAGCAGCCCCCTTATCATGGGCATACTAGCCAAAAACATTCAGTACTTC. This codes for CASSPLIMGILAKNIQYF.

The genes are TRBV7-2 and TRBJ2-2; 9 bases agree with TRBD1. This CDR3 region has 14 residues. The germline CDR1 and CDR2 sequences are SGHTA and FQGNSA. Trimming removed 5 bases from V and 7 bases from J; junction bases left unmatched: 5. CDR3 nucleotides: TGTGCCAGCAGCCTGGACAGGGGAGGCGGGGAGCTGTTTTTT. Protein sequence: CASSLDRGGGELFF.

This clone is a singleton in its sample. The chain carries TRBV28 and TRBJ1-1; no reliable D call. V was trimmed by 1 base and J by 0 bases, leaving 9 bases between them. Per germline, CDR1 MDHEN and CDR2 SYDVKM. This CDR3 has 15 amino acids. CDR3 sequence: CASSLFSRLNTEAFF. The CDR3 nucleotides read TGTGCCAGCAGTTTATTTAGCCGGCTGAACACTGAAGCTTTCTTT.

The CDR3 region is CATRQESGQPQHF. The DNA for the CDR3 is TGTGCCACCCGACAGGAGAGCGGTCAGCCCCAGCATTTT. The V call is TRBV10-3, the J call TRBJ1-5; the D gene is possibly TRBD1 (6 bases). Germline V CDR1 and CDR2: ENHRY, SYGVKD. Trimming removed 10 bases at V and 6 bases at J, with 16 bases between. The CDR3 consists of 13 residues.

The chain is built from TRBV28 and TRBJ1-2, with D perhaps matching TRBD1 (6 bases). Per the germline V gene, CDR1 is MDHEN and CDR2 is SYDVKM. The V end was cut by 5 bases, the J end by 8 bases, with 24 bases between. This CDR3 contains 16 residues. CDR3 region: CASSTPSWGLSGGYTF. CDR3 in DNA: TGTGCCAGCAGTACCCCAAGTTGGGGGCTCTCGGGGGGCTACACCTTC.

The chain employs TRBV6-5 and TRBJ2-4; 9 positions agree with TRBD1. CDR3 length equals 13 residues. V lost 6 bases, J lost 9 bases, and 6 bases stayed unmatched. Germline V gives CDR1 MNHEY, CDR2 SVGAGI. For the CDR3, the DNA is TGTGCCAGCAGAGAGGGACAGGGAGGCATTCAGTACTTC. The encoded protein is CASREGQGGIQYF.

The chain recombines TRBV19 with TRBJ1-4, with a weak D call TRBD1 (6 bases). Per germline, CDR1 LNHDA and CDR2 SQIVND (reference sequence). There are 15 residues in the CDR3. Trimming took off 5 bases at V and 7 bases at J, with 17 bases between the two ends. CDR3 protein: CASSPGDTRSEKLFF. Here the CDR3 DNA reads TGTGCCAGTAGTCCTGGGGACACCCGAAGTGAAAAACTGTTTTTT.

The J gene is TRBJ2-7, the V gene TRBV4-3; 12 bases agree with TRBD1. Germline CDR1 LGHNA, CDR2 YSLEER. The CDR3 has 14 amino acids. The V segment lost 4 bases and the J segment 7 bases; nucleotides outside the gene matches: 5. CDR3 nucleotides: TGCGCCAGCAGCCCGGGACAGGGGGCAGGGGAGCAGTACTTC. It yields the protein CASSPGQGAGEQYF.

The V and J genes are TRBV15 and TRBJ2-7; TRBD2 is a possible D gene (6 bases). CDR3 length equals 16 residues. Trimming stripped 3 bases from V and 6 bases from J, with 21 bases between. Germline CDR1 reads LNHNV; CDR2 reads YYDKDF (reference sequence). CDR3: CATSRGGLPSPGEQYF. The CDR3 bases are TGTGCCACCAGCAGGGGGGGACTCCCGTCCCCCGGCGAGCAGTACTTC. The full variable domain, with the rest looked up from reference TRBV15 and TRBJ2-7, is DAMVIQNPRYQVTQFGKPVTLSCSQTLNHNVMYWYQQKSSQAPKLLFHYYDKDFNNEADTPDNFQSRRPNTSFCFLDIRSPGLGDTAMYLCATSRGGLPSPGEQYFGPGTRLTVT.

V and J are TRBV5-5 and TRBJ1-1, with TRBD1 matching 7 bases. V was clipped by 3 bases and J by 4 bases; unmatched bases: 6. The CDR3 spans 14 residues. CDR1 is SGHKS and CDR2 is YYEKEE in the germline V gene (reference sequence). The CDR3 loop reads CASSSQQGRTEAFF. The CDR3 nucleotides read TGTGCCAGCAGCTCTCAACAGGGGCGCACTGAAGCTTTCTTT.

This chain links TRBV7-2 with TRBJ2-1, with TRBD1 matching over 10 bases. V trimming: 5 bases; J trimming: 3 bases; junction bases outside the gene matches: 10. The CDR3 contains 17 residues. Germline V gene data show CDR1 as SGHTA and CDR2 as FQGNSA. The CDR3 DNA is TGTGCCAGCAGCAGAGCAGTGCGGACAGGGGGCTACAATGAGCAGTTCTTC. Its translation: CASSRAVRTGGYNEQFF.

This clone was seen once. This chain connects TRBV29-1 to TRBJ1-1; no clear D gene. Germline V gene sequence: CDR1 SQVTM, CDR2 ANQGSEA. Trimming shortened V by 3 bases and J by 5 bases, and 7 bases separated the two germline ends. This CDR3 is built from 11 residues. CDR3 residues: CSVETSTEAFF. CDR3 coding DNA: TGCAGCGTTGAGACAAGTACTGAAGCTTTCTTT.

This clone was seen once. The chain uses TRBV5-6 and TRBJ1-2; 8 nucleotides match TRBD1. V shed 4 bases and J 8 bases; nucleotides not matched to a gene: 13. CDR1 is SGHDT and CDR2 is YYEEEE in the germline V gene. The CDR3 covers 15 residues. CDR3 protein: CASSPGTGRLSGYTF. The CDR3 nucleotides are TGTGCCAGCAGCCCCGGGACAGGCCGACTTTCCGGCTACACCTTC.

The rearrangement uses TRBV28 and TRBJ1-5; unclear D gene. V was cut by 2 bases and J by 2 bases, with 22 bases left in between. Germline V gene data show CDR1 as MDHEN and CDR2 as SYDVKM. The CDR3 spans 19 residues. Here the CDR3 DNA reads TGTGCCAGCAGTTTAGGAGGGTTTTGGCGGCGGGAGGGCAATCAGCCCCAGCATTTT. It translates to CASSLGGFWRREGNQPQHF.

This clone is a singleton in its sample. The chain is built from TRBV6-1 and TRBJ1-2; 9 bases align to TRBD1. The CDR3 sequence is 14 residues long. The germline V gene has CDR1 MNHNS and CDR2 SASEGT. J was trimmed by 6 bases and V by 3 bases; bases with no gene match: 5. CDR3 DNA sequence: TGTGCCAGCAGTGACCACAGGGGGCAGAATGGCTACACCTTC. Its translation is CASSDHRGQNGYTF.

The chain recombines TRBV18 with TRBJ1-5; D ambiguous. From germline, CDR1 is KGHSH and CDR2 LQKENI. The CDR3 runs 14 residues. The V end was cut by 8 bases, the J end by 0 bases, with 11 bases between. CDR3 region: CASATQDSNQPQHF. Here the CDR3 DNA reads TGTGCCAGCGCGACACAAGATAGCAATCAGCCCCAGCATTTT.

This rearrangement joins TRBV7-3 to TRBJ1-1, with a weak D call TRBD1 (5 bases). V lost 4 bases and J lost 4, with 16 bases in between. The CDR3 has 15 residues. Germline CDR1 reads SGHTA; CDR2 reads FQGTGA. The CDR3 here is CASSSQGIPSTEAFF. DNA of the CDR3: TGTGCCAGCAGCTCGCAGGGAATTCCATCCACTGAAGCTTTCTTT. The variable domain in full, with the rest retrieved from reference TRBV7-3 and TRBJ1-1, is GAGVSQTPSNKVTEKGKYVELRCDPISGHTALYWYRQSLGQGPEFLIYFQGTGAADDSGLPNDRFFAVRPEGSVSTLKIQRTERGDSAVYLCASSSQGIPSTEAFFGQGTRLTVV.

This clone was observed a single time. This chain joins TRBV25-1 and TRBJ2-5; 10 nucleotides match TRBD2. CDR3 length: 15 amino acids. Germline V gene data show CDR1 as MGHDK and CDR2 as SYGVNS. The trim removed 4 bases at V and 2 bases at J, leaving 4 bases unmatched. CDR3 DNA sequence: TGTGCCAGCAGTGCACTAGCGGGGATACAAGAGACCCAGTACTTC. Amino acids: CASSALAGIQETQYF.